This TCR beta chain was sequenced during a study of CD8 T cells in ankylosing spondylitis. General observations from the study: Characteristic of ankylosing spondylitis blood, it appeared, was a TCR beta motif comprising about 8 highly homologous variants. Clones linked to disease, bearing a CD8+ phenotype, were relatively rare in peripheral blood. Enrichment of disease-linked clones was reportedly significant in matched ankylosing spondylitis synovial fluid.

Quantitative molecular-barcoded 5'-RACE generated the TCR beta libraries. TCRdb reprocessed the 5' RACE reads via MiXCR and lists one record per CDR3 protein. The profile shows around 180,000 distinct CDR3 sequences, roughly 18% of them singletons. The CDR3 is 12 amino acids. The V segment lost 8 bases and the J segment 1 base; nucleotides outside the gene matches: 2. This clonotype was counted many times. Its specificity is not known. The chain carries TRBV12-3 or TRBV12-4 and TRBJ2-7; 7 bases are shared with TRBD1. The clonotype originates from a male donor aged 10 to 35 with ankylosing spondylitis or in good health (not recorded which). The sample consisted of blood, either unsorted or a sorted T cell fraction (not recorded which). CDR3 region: CASGDRSYEQYF. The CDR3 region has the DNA TGTGCCAGCGGGGACAGATCCTACGAGCAGTACTTC.